The sequence of this T cell receptor beta chain was determined in a study of type 1 regulatory T cells. Looking at the study overall: T-allo10 is a Tr1-enriched, alloantigen-specific CD4 T cell product made in vitro.

The V gene's germline CDR1 is MNHEY and CDR2 SVGEGT. The CDR3 is 11 residues long. Trimming took off 6 bases at V and 4 bases at J, with 7 bases between the two ends. TCRdb itself ran the reads through MiXCR, one entry per CDR3 protein. The sample carries 25,000 or so distinct CDR3 sequences, 72% recorded once. T-allo10 cells from the graft donor were described as anergic, host-alloantigen-specific, and alloantigen-specific suppressors. A remark on this clonotype: Its antigen is currently unknown.

Sequencing was done on a sample of cultured T cells, either the whole culture or a sorted T cell fraction (not recorded which). As to subset: Tr1-enriched cell product generated in vitro against host alloantigens. This clonotype was obtained from a human donor in good health. The V gene is TRBV6-2 or TRBV6-3, the J gene TRBJ2-7; no clear D gene. CDR3 in amino acids: CASSDGYEQYF. CDR3 sequence (DNA): TGTGCCAGCAGCGACGGTTACGAGCAGTACTTC.